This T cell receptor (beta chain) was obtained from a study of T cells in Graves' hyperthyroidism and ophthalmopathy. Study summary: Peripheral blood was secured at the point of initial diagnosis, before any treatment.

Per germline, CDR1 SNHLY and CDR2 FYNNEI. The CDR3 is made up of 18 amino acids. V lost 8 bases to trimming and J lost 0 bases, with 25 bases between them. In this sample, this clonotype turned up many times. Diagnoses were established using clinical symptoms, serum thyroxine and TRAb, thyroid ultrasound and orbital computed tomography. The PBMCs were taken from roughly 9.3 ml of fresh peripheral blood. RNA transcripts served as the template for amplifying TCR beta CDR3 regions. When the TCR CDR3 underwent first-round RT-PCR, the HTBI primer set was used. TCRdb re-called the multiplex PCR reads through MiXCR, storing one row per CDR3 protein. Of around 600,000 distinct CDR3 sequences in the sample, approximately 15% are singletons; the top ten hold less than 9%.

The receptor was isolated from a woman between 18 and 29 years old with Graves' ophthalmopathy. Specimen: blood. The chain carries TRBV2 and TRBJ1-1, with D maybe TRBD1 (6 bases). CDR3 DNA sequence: TGTGCCAGCGGCTCCAGGGTCGGGGGGGGCACCTTGAACACTGAAGCTTTCTTT. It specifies CASGSRVGGGTLNTEAFF.